A single sample gave rise to the 25 T cell receptor beta chains below, sequenced in a study of T cells in Graves' hyperthyroidism and ophthalmopathy (dated by TCRdb to the late 2010s). Library preparation employed multiplex PCR. Sequencing was carried out with an Illumina HiSeq 2000. TCR beta CDR3 regions were amplified from RNA transcripts. A first-round RT-PCR of the TCR CDR3 used the HTBI primer set with the Qiagen OneStep RT-PCR kit. TCRdb trimmed the raw reads at Q25, called clones with MiXCR and kept productive beta chains. Rows merge per CDR3 protein into single entries with the most common DNA and genes. The sample profile shows roughly 650,000 distinct CDR3 sequences; about a sixth of them were found once. The leading ten clones occupy around 3.5% of the sample. Sequences were obtained from blood. Receptors were obtained from a woman between 35 and 50 years old with Graves' ophthalmopathy.

This clonotype was counted only a few times. The J gene is TRBJ2-1, the V gene TRBV27, with 8 bases identical to TRBD1. This CDR3 contains 15 residues. The junction had 5 bases not matched to a gene; V was cut back by 1 base and J by 6 bases. In germline, CDR1 is MNHEY, CDR2 SMNVEV (reference sequence). The CDR3 sequence is CASSLLGTGLNEQFF. CDR3 DNA: TGTGCCAGCAGTTTATTGGGGACAGGACTCAATGAGCAGTTCTTC.

Of note for this clonotype: This sequence may be a read error, since a much larger clone differs from it by one base. This chain joins TRBV2 and TRBJ2-3; D gene unclear. CDR1 and CDR2 from the germline V gene are SNHLY and FYNNEI. This CDR3 has 14 amino acids. Trimming stripped 4 bases from V and 0 bases from J, with 8 bases between. Written as DNA, the CDR3 is TGTGCCAGCAGTGTAGCCACTAGCACAGATACGCAGTATTTT. Translating it yields CASSVATSTDTQYF.

This clonotype was counted between two and nine times. The gene calls are TRBV12-3 or TRBV12-4 and TRBJ2-7; the D call may be TRBD1 or TRBD2 (5 bases each). With 3 bases removed from V and 0 bases from J, the gap between germline ends came to 15 bases. The CDR3 covers 16 residues. As DNA, the CDR3 is TGTGCCAGCAGTTTTAGTGCACGGGGCAGCTCCTACGAGCAGTACTTC. It encodes CASSFSARGSSYEQYF.

This clonotype was picked up a small number of times. The gene calls are TRBV20-1 and TRBJ2-7, with D perhaps TRBD1 (6 bases). The CDR3 runs to 11 residues. From germline, CDR1 is DFQATT and CDR2 SNEGSKA (reference sequence). The V end lost 8 bases, the J end lost 6 bases, and 14 bases lay between the germline ends. Here the CDR3 DNA reads TGCAGTTCAGGGGTTGGACTCGAGCAGTACTTC. This sequence encodes CSSGVGLEQYF.

This clonotype was picked up a small number of times. The V and J genes are TRBV18 and TRBJ2-1, with D perhaps matching TRBD1 or TRBD2 (6 bases each). Germline V CDR1 and CDR2: KGHSH, LQKENI. The CDR3 has 15 residues. V lost 9 bases and J lost 2, with 17 bases in between. This chain's CDR3 is CASAGSGQPYNEQFF. CDR3 sequence (DNA): TGTGCCAGTGCCGGGAGCGGACAGCCCTACAATGAGCAGTTCTTC.

This clonotype was counted between two and nine times. This rearrangement joins TRBV24-1 to TRBJ2-5; D is undetermined. This CDR3 is 11 amino acids long. Germline assignment: CDR1 KGHDR and CDR2 SFDVKD. The V end was cut by 9 bases, the J end by 5 bases, with 9 bases between. The DNA for the CDR3 is TGTGCCACCGCCTCCGGGGAGACCCAGTACTTC. Amino acids: CATASGETQYF.

This clonotype was counted between two and nine times. J is TRBJ1-1 and V is TRBV10-3, with D uncertain. The V gene lost 8 bases and the J gene lost 1 base, with 11 bases spanning the gap. This CDR3 comprises 13 residues. CDR1 and CDR2 (germline): ENHRY, SYGVKD. For the CDR3, the DNA is TGTGCCATCGAAGGATCAGGGAACACTGAAGCTTTCTTT. Its translation is CAIEGSGNTEAFF.

A few counts support this clonotype. The rearrangement joins TRBV6-2 or TRBV6-3 to TRBJ2-7; 7 positions match TRBD1. The CDR3 is made up of 16 amino acids. V trimming: 4 bases; J trimming: 0 bases; junction bases outside the gene matches: 9. The V gene's germline CDR1 is MNHEY and CDR2 SVGEGT. CDR3 nucleotide sequence: TGTGCCAGCAGTTCCCCCCGGACAGGACGCTCCTACGAGCAGTACTTC. Its protein is CASSSPRTGRSYEQYF.

The J gene is TRBJ1-4, the V gene TRBV7-9, with 11 bases matching TRBD1. This CDR3 contains 16 residues. J was trimmed by 8 bases and V by 4 bases; bases with no gene match: 9. The germline V gene encodes CDR1 SEHNR and CDR2 FQNEAQ (reference sequence). The CDR3 DNA is TGTGCCAGCAGCTCCCACGCCGGGACAGGGGGGGAAAAACTGTTTTTT. Encoded protein: CASSSHAGTGGEKLFF.

V gene TRBV9 combines with J gene TRBJ1-1; weak D call: TRBD1 (5 bases). The V gene's germline CDR1 is SGDLS and CDR2 YYNGEE. The CDR3 consists of 16 residues. V lost 4 bases, J lost 4 bases, and 20 bases lay in between. CDR3 residues: CASSTRQRAAFTEAFF. The DNA for the CDR3 is TGTGCCAGCAGCACTAGACAGCGAGCCGCCTTCACTGAAGCTTTCTTT.

This clonotype was picked up a small number of times. The rearrangement links TRBV5-1 to TRBJ1-4; D is ambiguous. CDR3 length equals 15 residues. The ends were cut back, 0 bases at V and 6 bases at J, with 12 bases in the middle. CDR1 and CDR2 (germline): SGHRS, YFSETQ. In DNA, the CDR3 is TGCGCCAGCAGCTTGGCCCCAAGCGGGGATGAAAAACTGTTTTTT. It encodes CASSLAPSGDEKLFF.

This clonotype has at least ten counts. The chain couples TRBV30 to TRBJ1-2, with D possibly TRBD1 on 6 matching bases. Germline V gene sequence: CDR1 GTSNPN, CDR2 SVGIG (reference sequence). V gave up 2 bases and J gave up 8 bases, with 12 bases separating them. The CDR3 spans 12 residues. CDR3 amino acids: CAWSYGGSGYTF. CDR3 bases: TGTGCCTGGAGTTACGGGGGCAGCGGCTACACCTTC.

V is TRBV2 and J is TRBJ1-2; TRBD1 matches at 7 bases. CDR1 is SNHLY, CDR2 FYNNEI, per germline. The junction had 11 bases not matched to a gene; V was cut back by 6 bases and J by 4 bases. The CDR3 spans 15 residues. The DNA of the CDR3 is TGTGCCAGCAGACCCGGGACAGACATTCCCTATGGCTACACCTTC. Protein: CASRPGTDIPYGYTF.

The chain employs TRBV28 and TRBJ1-3; D possibly corresponds to TRBD1 (5 bases). The CDR3 covers 14 residues. V lost 4 bases and J 4 bases, leaving 11 bases between the germline ends. Per the germline V gene, CDR1 is MDHEN and CDR2 is SYDVKM. CDR3 region: CASSSGDRGNTIYF. CDR3 DNA: TGTGCCAGCAGTTCAGGAGACAGAGGAAACACCATATATTTT.

The chain combines TRBV12-3 or TRBV12-4 with TRBJ1-2; D possibly corresponds to TRBD1 (5 bases). The V end was cut by 6 bases, the J end by 8 bases, with 16 bases between. There are 13 residues in the CDR3. CDR3 sequence: CASSLPGGNGYTF. In nucleotides, the CDR3 is TGTGCCAGCAGCCTTCCGGGGGGGAACGGCTACACCTTC.

This clonotype was picked up a small number of times. V usage is TRBV7-9 and J usage is TRBJ2-5, with TRBD2 matching 7 bases. V gave up 8 bases and J gave up 2 bases; unmatched junction bases: 5. The germline V gene has CDR1 SEHNR and CDR2 FQNEAQ (reference sequence). The CDR3 extends over 13 amino acids. The CDR3 spells CASGVAGQETQYF. CDR3 DNA: TGTGCCAGCGGTGTAGCGGGTCAAGAGACCCAGTACTTC.

The V call is TRBV5-1, the J call TRBJ2-1; 13 bases map to TRBD2. The CDR3 is 17 amino acids. V was clipped by 5 bases and J by 0 bases; unmatched bases: 5. Germline lookup yields CDR1 SGHRS and CDR2 YFSETQ. CDR3 sequence (DNA): TGCGCCAGCAGGGGACTAGCGGGACACAACTCCTACAATGAGCAGTTCTTC. Amino acids: CASRGLAGHNSYNEQFF.

This sequence joins TRBV3-1 and TRBJ2-2; 10 positions match TRBD1. CDR1 is LGHDT, CDR2 YNNKEL, per germline (reference sequence). This CDR3 has 15 residues. V trimming: 4 bases; J trimming: 7 bases; junction bases outside the gene matches: 6. The CDR3 nucleotides are TGTGCCAGCAGCCGCGGACAGGGGGACGGCGGGGAGCTGTTTTTT. This translates into CASSRGQGDGGELFF.

This clonotype was observed many times. The gene calls are TRBV3-1 and TRBJ2-5; TRBD2 aligns across 9 bases. J lost 1 base, V lost 2 bases, and 11 bases had no gene match. Germline-derived CDR1 and CDR2 are LGHDT and YNNKEL (reference sequence). CDR3 length: 18 amino acids. CDR3 DNA sequence: TGTGCCAGCAGCCAATTGGGGGGGACTAGCTCACCCCAAGAGACCCAGTACTTC. It yields the protein CASSQLGGTSSPQETQYF.

This clonotype was counted only a few times. V and J are TRBV7-9 and TRBJ1-2; D is perhaps TRBD1 (6 bases). The germline CDR1 and CDR2 sequences are SEHNR and FQNEAQ (reference sequence). Trimming stripped 2 bases from V and 5 bases from J, with 9 bases between. The CDR3 has 13 amino acids. CDR3 sequence: CASSLQGQYGYTF. In DNA, the CDR3 is TGTGCCAGCAGCTTACAGGGGCAGTATGGCTACACCTTC.

This chain links TRBV6-7 with TRBJ1-5, with no clear D. TRBV6-7 is identified as an open reading frame with a role that is uncertain. V lost 0 bases and J lost 5, with 8 bases in between. The CDR3 consists of 14 residues. CDR3 sequence (DNA): TGTGCCAGCAGTTACTCAGGCGCCCATCAGCCCCAGCATTTT. Translation: CASSYSGAHQPQHF.

This clonotype was seen many times. The chain combines TRBV11-3 with TRBJ2-1, with D perhaps TRBD1 or TRBD2 (5 bases each). The CDR3 is 15 amino acids. Germline V gives CDR1 SGHNT, CDR2 YENEEA. The V end was cut by 7 bases, the J end by 1 base, with 14 bases between. In DNA form, the CDR3 reads TGTGCCAGCACCTCCGGGACCTCTTCCTACAATGAGCAGTTCTTC. It encodes CASTSGTSSYNEQFF.

Only a few counts were recorded for this clonotype. The V call is TRBV28, the J call TRBJ2-7, with D possibly matching TRBD2 (6 bases). CDR1 and CDR2 from the germline V gene are MDHEN and SYDVKM. CDR3 length: 15 residues. V was clipped by 4 bases and J by 2 bases, with 15 bases between them. CDR3 coding DNA: TGTGCCAGCAGTTCCCGCAGCGGGCCGACCTACGAGCAGTACTTC. It encodes CASSSRSGPTYEQYF.

This clonotype showed up just a few times. The rearrangement joins TRBV30 to TRBJ1-1, with D unclear. The V gene lost 0 bases and the J gene lost 0 bases, with 8 bases spanning the gap. Germline V gene lookup returns CDR1 GTSNPN and CDR2 SVGIG (reference sequence). The length of the CDR3 is 14 residues. DNA of the CDR3: TGTGCCTGGAGTGTAACGGGGATGAACACTGAAGCTTTCTTT. It codes for CAWSVTGMNTEAFF.

Concerning this clonotype: This may come from a read error, since a much larger clone is one base off. The chain has TRBV20-1 and TRBJ2-2; tentative D call: TRBD2 (6 bases). This CDR3 has 15 amino acids. Germline V lookup: CDR1 DFQATT, CDR2 SNEGSKA (reference sequence). Here the CDR3 reads CSAQTGTQNTGGLFF. The CDR3 region has the DNA TGCAGTGCTCAAACCGGGACTCAGAACACCGGGGGGCTGTTTTTT.